This paragraph reports one T cell receptor (beta chain). Its antigen is not known. These data originate in a study of chemoradiotherapy in HPV16-positive cancers. Across the study: Candidate HPV-specific T-cell clones and common TCR motifs came from functional assays in a couple of HPV16-positive patients.

Overall study findings and caveats: Only a couple of HPV16-positive patients supplied the functional HPV-specificity definition. In HPV16-positive patients, HPV-responsive T-cell expansion tracked better recurrence-free survival.

Data came from immunoSEQ multiplex PCR; TCRdb stores just in-frame clones and leaves some out. In the table there are about 11,000 clones, 90% to 95% of which are singletons. V trimming: 6 bases; J trimming: 2 bases; junction bases outside the gene matches: 4. There are 17 residues in the CDR3. CDR1 KGHSH and CDR2 LQKENI come from the germline V gene. The chain couples TRBV18 to TRBJ2-1, with 16 bases identical to TRBD2. Sequencing used blood, obtained from a patient who underwent chemoradiotherapy. This sequence originates from a human donor with HPV-associated anogenital cancer. CDR3 DNA: TGTGCCAGCTCGCCCGGGACTAGCGGGGGGGCCTACAATGAGCAGTTCTTC. Translation gives CASSPGTSGGAYNEQFF. The full variable domain, completed using reference TRBV18 and TRBJ2-1, is NAGVMQNPRHLVRRRGQEARLRCSPMKGHSHVYWYRQLPEEGLKFMVYLQKENIIDESGMPKERFSAEFPKEGPSILRIQQVVRGDSAAYFCASSPGTSGGAYNEQFFGPGTRLTVL.